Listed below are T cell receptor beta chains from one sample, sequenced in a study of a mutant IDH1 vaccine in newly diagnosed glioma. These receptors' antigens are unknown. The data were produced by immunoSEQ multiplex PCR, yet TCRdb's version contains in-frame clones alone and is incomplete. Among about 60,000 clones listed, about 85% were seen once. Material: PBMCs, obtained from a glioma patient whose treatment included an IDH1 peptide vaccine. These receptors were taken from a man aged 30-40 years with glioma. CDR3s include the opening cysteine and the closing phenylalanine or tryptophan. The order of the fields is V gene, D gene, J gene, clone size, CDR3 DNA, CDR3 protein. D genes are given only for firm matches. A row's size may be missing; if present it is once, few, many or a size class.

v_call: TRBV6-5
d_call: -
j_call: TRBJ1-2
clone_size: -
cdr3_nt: TGTGCCAGCAGCCGTCGGGCAGGGAGTCTGAATGGCTACACCTTC
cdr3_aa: CASSRRAGSLNGYTF

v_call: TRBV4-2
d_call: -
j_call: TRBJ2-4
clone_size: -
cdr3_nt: TGTGCCAGCAGCCAAGGCAGGGAGAACATTCAGTACTTC
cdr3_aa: CASSQGRENIQYF

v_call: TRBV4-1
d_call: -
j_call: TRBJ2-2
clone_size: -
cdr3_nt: TGCGCCAGCAGCCAAGCAGGGAAAGGCACCGGGGAGCTGTTTTTT
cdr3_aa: CASSQAGKGTGELFF

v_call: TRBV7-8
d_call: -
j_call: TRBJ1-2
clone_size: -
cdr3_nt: TGTGCCAGCAGCGAAACAGGCTGGGATCATGGCTACACCTTC
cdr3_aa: CASSETGWDHGYTF

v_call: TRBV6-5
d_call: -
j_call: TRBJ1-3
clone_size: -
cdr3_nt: TGTGCCAGCAGTTACTCGAGGACCATGGCTGGAAACACCATATATTTT
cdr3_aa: CASSYSRTMAGNTIYF

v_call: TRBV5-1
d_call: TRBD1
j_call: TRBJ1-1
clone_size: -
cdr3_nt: TGCGCCAGCAGCTCGGGACAGGGGGCCCTCGAAGCTTTCTTT
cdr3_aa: CASSSGQGALEAFF

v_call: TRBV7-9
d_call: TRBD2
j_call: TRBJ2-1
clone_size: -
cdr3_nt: TGTGCCAGCAGGTCCTATGGGAAGCGGGGGCCCCTGAATGAGCAGTTCTTC
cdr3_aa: CASRSYGKRGPLNEQFF

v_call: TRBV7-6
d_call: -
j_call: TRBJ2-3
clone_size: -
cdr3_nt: TGTGCCAGCAGCTACACAGATACGCAGTATTTT
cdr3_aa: CASSYTDTQYF

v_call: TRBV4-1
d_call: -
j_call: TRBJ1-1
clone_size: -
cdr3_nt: TGCGCCAGCAGCACCCTGGGCAGCCCGATGAACACTGAAGCTTTCTTT
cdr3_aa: CASSTLGSPMNTEAFF

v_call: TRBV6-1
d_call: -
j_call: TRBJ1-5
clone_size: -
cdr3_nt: TGTGCCAGCAGTGAAGCGCTCCGTGGTGCCCAGCATTTT
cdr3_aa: CASSEALRGAQHF

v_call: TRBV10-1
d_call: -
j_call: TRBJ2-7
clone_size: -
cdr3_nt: TGCGCCAGCAGTGATGGGGGGACTTCCTACGAGCAGTACTTC
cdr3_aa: CASSDGGTSYEQYF

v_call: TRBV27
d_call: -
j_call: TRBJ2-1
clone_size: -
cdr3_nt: TGTGCCAGCGGGAATCCCAGGGGGGGCAATGAGCAGTTCTTC
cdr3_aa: CASGNPRGGNEQFF

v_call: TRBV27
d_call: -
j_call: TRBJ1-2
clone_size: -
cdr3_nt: TGTGCCAGCAGTTTGACAAGTAACTATGGCTACACCTTC
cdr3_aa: CASSLTSNYGYTF

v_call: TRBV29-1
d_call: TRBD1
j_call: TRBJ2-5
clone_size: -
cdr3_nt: TGCAGCGCGGACAGGGGGCTTGAGACCCAGTACTTC
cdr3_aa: CSADRGLETQYF

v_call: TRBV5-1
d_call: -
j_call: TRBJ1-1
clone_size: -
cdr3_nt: TGCGCCAGCAGCTTGGTGGGGGCAGCGAACACTGAAGCTTTCTTT
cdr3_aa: CASSLVGAANTEAFF

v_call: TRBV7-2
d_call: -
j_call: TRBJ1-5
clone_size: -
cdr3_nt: TGTGCCAGCAGCTTAGTTGGTCAGCAGCCCCAGCATTTT
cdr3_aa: CASSLVGQQPQHF

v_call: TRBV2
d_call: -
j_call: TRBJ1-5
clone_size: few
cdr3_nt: TGTGCCAGCAGTGAGGAGACAGTGGGCAATCAGCCCCAGCATTTT
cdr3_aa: CASSEETVGNQPQHF

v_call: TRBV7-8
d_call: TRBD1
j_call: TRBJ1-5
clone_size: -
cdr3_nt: TGTGCCAGCAGCCCCCGGGACAGGGGCCTGGTACAGCCCCAGCATTTT
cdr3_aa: CASSPRDRGLVQPQHF

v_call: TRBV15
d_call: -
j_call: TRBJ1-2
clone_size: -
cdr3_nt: TGTGCCACCAGCAGAGATGATAACCGGGACCGCTATGGCTACACCTTC
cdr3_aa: CATSRDDNRDRYGYTF

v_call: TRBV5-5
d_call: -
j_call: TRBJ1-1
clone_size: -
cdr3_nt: TGTGCCAGCAGCTTGTGGGGGATGAACACTGAAGCTTTCTTT
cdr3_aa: CASSLWGMNTEAFF

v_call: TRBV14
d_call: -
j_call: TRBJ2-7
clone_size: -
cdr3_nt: TGTGCCAGCAGCCAAGACGGGGCAGGGTTCTACGAGCAGTACTTC
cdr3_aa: CASSQDGAGFYEQYF

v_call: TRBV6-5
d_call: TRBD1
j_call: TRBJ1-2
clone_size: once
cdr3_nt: TGTGCCAGCAGTTACGGGACAGGGAGCTATGGCTACACCTTC
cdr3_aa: CASSYGTGSYGYTF

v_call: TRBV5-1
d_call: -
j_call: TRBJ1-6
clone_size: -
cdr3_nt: TGCGCCAGCAGCTTGGGAGGGAGCTCCTATAATTCACCCCTCCACTTT
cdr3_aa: CASSLGGSSYNSPLHF

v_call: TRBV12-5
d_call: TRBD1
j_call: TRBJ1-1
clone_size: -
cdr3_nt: TGTGCTAGTGCCCTGGGACAGCTTAACACTGAAGCTTTCTTT
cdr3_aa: CASALGQLNTEAFF

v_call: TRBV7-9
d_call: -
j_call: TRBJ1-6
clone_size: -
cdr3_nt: TGTGCCAGCAGCTTATTGGGACTGGATAATTCACCCCTCCACTTT
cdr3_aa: CASSLLGLDNSPLHF

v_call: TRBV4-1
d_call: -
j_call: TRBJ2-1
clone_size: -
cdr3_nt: TGCGCCAGCAGCCCTTATGTTGGCAAAATCTTGCCGAATGAGCAGTTCTTC
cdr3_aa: CASSPYVGKILPNEQFF

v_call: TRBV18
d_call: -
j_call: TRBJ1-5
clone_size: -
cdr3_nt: TGTGCCAGCTCACCGGGATCTCAGAGGGGCAATCAGCCCCAGCATTTT
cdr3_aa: CASSPGSQRGNQPQHF

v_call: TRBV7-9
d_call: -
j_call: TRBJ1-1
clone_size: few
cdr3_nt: TGTGCCAGCAGCATAAGGACGGCTGGGAACACTGAAGCTTTCTTT
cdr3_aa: CASSIRTAGNTEAFF

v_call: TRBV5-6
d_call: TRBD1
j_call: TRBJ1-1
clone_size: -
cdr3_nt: TGTGCCAGCAGCCTCTCAGGGGGCGGAGTAGCTTTCTTT
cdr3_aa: CASSLSGGGVAFF

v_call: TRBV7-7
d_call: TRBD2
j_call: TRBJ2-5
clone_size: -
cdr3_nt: TGTGCCAGCAGCTTAGGGCGGGGGGAGACCCAGTACTTC
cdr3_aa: CASSLGRGETQYF

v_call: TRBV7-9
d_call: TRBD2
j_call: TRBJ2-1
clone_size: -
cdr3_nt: TGTGCCAGCAACTCCGGAAGCGGGGGGGCGGATGAGCAGTTCTTC
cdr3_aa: CASNSGSGGADEQFF

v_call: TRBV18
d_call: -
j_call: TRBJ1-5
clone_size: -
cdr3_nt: TGTGCCAGCTCACCACCGGGACACACTAGCAATCAGCCCCAGCATTTT
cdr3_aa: CASSPPGHTSNQPQHF

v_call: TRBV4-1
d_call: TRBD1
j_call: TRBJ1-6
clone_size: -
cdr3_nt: TGCGCCAGCAGCGACCGGGACAGGGGGCAATCACCCCTCCACTTT
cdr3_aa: CASSDRDRGQSPLHF

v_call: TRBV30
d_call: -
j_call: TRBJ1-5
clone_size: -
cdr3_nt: TGTGCCTGGAGTAACCAGGTTAGCAATCAGCCCCAGCATTTT
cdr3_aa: CAWSNQVSNQPQHF

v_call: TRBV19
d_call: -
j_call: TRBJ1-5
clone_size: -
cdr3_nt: TGTGCCAGTAGTATAGTCAGCAGCCATCAGCCCCAGCATTTT
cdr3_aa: CASSIVSSHQPQHF

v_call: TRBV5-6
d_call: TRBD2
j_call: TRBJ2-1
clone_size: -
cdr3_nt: TGTGCCAGCAGGAGACTAGCGGGCGACAATGAGCAGTTCTTC
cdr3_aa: CASRRLAGDNEQFF

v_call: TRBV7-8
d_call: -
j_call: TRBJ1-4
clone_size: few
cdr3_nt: TGTGCCAGCAGCTTCGGGGGAGAAAAACTGTTTTTT
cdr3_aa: CASSFGGEKLFF

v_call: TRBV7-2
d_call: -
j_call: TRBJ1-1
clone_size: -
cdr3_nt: TGTGCCAGCAGTTTCGGCGCGGGCAGAATGAACACTGAAGCTTTCTTT
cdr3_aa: CASSFGAGRMNTEAFF

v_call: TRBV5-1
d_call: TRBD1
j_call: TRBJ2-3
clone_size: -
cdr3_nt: TGCGCCAGCAGCTCTCAGGGGGACAGCACAGATACGCAGTATTTT
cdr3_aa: CASSSQGDSTDTQYF

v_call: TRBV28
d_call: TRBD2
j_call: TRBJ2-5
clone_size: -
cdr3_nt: TGTGCCAGCAGTTCAACCCCTTTGGGAGGGCTGGGGACCCAGTACTTC
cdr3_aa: CASSSTPLGGLGTQYF

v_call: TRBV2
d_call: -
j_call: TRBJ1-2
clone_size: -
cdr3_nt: TGTGCCAGCAGTCTGGGGGAGGACTATGGCTACACCTTC
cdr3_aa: CASSLGEDYGYTF

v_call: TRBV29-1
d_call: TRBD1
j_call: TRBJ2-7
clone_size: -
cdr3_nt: TGCAGCGTTGTAGGGGACAGATACTACGAGCAGTACTTC
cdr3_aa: CSVVGDRYYEQYF

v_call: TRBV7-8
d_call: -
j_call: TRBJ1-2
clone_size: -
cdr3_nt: TGTGCCAGCAGCCTCGGGCCTACCTGGGGGTATGGCTACACCTTC
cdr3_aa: CASSLGPTWGYGYTF

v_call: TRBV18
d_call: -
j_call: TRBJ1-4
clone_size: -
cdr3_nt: TGTGCCAGCTCCTTCGGACGGAATGAAAAACTGTTTTTT
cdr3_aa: CASSFGRNEKLFF

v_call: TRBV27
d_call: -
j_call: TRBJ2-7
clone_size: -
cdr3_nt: TGTGCCAGCAGTTTAAGAGGGAACCGCTACGAGCAGTACTTC
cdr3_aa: CASSLRGNRYEQYF

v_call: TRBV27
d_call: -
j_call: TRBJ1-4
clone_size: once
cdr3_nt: TGTGCCAGCAGTTTATCTAGACAGAAGGGTGAAAAACTGTTTTTT
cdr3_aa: CASSLSRQKGEKLFF

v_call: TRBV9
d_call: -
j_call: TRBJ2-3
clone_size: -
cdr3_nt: TGTGCCAGCAGCTCCCGAGGAGTGGGGGCTGGAGATACGCAGTATTTT
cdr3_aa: CASSSRGVGAGDTQYF

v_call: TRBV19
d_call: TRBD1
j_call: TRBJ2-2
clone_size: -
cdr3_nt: TGTGCCAGTAGTACGACAGGGGAAACCGGGGAGCTGTTTTTT
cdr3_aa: CASSTTGETGELFF

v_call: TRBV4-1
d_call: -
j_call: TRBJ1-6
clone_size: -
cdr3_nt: TGCGCCAGCAGCCCGGGATTGGGTTCACCCCTCCACTTT
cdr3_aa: CASSPGLGSPLHF